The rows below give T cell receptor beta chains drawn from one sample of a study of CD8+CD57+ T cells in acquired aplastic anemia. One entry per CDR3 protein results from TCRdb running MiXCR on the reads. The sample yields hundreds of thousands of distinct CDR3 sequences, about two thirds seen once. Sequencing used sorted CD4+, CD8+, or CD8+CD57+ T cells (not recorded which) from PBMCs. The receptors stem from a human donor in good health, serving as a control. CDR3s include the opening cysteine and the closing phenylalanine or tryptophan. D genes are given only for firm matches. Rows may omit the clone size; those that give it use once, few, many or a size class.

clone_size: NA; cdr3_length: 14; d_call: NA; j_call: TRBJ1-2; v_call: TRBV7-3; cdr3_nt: TGTGCCAGCCGCCACTCAGCACTAAGCTATGGCTACACCTTC; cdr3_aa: CASRHSALSYGYTF
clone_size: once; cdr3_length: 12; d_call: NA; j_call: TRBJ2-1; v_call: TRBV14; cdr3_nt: TGTGCCAGCAGTGTTCTGAACAATGAGCAGTTCTTC; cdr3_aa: CASSVLNNEQFF
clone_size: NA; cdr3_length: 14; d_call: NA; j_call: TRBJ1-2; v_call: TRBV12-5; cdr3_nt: TGTGCTAGTGGTTTGGGTATCGGCGACGGTGGCTACACCTTC; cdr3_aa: CASGLGIGDGGYTF
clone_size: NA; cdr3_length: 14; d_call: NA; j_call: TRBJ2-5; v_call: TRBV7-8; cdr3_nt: TGTGCCAGCAGCTTAGATCGGAGGGCAGGCAACGAGCACTTC; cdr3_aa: CASSLDRRAGNEHF
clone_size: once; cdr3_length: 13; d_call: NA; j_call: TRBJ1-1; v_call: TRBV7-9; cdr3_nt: TGTGCCAGCAGTGGGGGACGGGACACCGCAGCTTTCTTT; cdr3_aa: CASSGGRDTAAFF
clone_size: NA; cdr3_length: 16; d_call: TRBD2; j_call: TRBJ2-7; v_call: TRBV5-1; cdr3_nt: TGCGCCAGCAGCTTGGCTAGGACTAGCGTCTCCTACGAGCAGTACTTC; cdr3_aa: CASSLARTSVSYEQYF
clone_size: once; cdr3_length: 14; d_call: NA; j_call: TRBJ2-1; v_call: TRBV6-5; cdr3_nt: TGTGCCAGCAGTCCAGGACCTGACCGGTATGAGCAGTTCTTC; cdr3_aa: CASSPGPDRYEQFF
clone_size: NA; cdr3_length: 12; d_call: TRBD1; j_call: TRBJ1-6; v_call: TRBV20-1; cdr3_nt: TGCAGTGCCCCAACAGGGGGGCTACGAGTCCACTTT; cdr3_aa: CSAPTGGLRVHF
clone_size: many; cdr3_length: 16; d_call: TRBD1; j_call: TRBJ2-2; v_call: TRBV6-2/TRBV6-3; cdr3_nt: TGTGCCAGCAGTTACTCGAGGGACAGCCACACCGGGGAGCTGTTTTTT; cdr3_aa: CASSYSRDSHTGELFF
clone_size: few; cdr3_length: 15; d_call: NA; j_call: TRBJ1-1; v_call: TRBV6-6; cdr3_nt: TGTGCCAGCAGTGAAGCACCCCAGGGAGGTACTGAAGCTTTCTTT; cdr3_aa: CASSEAPQGGTEAFF
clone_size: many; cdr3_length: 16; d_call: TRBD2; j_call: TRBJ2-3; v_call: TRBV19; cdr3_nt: TGTGCCAGTAGTATGAGGACTAGCGGGGAGGCGGATACGCAGTATTTT; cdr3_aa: CASSMRTSGEADTQYF
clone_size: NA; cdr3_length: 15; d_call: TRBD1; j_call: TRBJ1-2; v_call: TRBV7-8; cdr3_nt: TGTGCCAGCAGCTCAACACCCCAGGGGGGCGGGGGCTACACCTTC; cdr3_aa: CASSSTPQGGGGYTF
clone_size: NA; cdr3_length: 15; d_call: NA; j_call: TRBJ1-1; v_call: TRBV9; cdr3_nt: TGTGCCAGCAGCCTTGGCAGGGCTAAAGAGACCCAGTCTTTCTTT; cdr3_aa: CASSLGRAKETQSFF
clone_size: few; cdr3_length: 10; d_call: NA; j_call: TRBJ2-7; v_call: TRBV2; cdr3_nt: TGTGCCAGCAGGAGAAGAGAGCAGTACTTC; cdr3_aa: CASRRREQYF
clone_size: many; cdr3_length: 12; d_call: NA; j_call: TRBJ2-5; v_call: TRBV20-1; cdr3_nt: TGCAGTGCTAGTGACGGCGGGGAGACCCAGTACTTC; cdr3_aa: CSASDGGETQYF
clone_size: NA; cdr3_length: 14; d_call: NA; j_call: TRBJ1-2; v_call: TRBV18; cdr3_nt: TGTGCCAGCCCACCACAAGGACGGAGTTCTGGCTACACCTTC; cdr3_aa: CASPPQGRSSGYTF
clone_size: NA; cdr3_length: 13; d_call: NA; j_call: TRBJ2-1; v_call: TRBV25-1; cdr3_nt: TGTGCCAGCAGTCCTACCCATCAGGGGCGAGAGTTCTTC; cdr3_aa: CASSPTHQGREFF
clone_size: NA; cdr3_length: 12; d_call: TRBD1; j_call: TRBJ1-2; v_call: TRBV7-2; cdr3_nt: TGTGCCAGCAGCGAAGGACAGGCGACGCACGCCTTC; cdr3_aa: CASSEGQATHAF
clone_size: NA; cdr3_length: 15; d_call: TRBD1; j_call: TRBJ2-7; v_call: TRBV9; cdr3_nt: TGTGCCAGCTTTGGAGGGGACAGGCTAGCCTACGAGCAGTACTTC; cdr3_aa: CASFGGDRLAYEQYF
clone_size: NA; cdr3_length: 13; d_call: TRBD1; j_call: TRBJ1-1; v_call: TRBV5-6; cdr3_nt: TGTGCCAGCAGCGGAGCGACAGGGGCTGGGGCTTTCTTT; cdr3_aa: CASSGATGAGAFF
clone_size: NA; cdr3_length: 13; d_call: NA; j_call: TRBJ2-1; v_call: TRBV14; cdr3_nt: TGTGCCAGCAGCCAGAACAGGGTGGGGGAGCAGTTCTTC; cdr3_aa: CASSQNRVGEQFF
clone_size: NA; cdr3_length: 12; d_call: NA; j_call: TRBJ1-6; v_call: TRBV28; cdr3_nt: TGTGCCAGCAGCCGACAGAATTCACCCCTCCACTTT; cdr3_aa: CASSRQNSPLHF
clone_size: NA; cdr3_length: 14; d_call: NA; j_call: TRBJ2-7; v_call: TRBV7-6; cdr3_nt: TGTGCCAGCAGCGTACCATTACAGGGCAACACTGAAGCTTTC; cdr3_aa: CASSVPLQGNTEAF
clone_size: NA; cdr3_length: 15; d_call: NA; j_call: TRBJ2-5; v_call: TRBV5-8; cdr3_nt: TGTGCCAGCAGCGTGGCGGCAGGAAGACAAGAGACCCAGTACTTC; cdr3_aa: CASSVAAGRQETQYF
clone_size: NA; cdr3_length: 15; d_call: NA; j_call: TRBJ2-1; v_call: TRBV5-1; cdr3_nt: TGCGCCAGCAGCCAAGAACAGGGCAACAACAATGAGCAGTTCTTC; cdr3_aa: CASSQEQGNNNEQFF
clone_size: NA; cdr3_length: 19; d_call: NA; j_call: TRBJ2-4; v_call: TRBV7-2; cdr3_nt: TGTGCCAGCAGCGTCACCGGGTCAGGCGCTATTATAGCCAAAAACATTCAGTACTTC; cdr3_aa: CASSVTGSGAIIAKNIQYF
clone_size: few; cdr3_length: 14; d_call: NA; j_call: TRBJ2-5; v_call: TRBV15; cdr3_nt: TGTGCCACCAGCAGGACCGACGGCCAAGAGACCCAGTACTTC; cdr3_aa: CATSRTDGQETQYF
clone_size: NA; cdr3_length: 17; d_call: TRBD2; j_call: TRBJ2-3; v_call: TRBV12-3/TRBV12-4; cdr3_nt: TGTGCCAGCAGTTGGATGGGACTAGCGGGGGGAGGGGATACGCAGTATTTT; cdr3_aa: CASSWMGLAGGGDTQYF
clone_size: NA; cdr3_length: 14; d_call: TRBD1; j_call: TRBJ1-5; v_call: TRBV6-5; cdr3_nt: TGTGCCAGCACCACGGGGACAGGGAGCCAGCCCCAGCATTTT; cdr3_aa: CASTTGTGSQPQHF
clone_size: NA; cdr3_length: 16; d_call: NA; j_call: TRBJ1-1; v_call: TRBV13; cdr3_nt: TGTGCCAGCAGCTTAGCCCAGGGGCGAGGTGGAACTGAAGCTTTCTTT; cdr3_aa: CASSLAQGRGGTEAFF
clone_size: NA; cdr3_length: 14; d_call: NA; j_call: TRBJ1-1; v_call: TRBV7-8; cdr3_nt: TGTGCCAGCAGTGTCGGGCTAATGAAGGGGGAAGCGGTCTTT; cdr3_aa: CASSVGLMKGEAVF
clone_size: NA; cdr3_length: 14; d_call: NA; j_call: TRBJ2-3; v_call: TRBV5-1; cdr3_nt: TGCGCCAGCAGCCTGGGGGGACGGGCAGTTACGCAGTATTTT; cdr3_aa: CASSLGGRAVTQYF
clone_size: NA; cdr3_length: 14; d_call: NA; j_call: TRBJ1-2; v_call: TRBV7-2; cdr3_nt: TGTGCCAGCAGCTTAGGACAGGTTGCGTATGGCTACACCTTC; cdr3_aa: CASSLGQVAYGYTF
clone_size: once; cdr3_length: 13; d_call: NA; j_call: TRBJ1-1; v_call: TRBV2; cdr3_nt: TGTGCCAGCGGAGCTCCCAACCCTTCCGAAGCTTTCTTT; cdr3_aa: CASGAPNPSEAFF
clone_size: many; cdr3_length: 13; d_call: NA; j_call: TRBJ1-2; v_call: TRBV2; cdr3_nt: TGTGCCAGCAGTCAGACAGAATCCTATGGCTACACCTTC; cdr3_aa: CASSQTESYGYTF
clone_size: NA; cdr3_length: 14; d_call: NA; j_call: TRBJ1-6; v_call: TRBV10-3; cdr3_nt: TGTGCCATCAGTCTCCAGGAATCTAAAACACCCCTCCACTTT; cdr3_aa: CAISLQESKTPLHF
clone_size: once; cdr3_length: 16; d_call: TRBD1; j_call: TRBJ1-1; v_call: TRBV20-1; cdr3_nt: TGCAGTGCTATCCGGGACAGGGGGCGCGGGACCACTGAAGCTTTCTTT; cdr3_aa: CSAIRDRGRGTTEAFF
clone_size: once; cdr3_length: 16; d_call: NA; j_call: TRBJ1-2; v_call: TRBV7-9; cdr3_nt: TGTGCCAGCAGCTTAGCCAGGCCGGGGCTGGTAGGTGGCTACACCTTC; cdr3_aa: CASSLARPGLVGGYTF
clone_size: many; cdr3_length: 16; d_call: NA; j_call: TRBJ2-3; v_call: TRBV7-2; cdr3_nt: TGTGCCAGCAGCTTAGTGGGCGCGGGGTCGGGAGATACGCAGTATTTT; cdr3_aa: CASSLVGAGSGDTQYF
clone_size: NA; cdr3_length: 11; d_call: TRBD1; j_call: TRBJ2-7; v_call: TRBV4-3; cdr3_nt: TGCAGCGGCAGACAGGGGCGGGAGCAGTACTTC; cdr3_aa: CSGRQGREQYF
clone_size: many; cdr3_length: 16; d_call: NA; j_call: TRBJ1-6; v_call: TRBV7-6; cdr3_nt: TGTGCCAGCAGCCTCCGGACCGAGTACACTAATTCACCCCTCCACTTT; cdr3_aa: CASSLRTEYTNSPLHF
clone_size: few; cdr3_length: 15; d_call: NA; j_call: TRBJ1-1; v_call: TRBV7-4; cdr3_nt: TGTGCCAGCAGCTCGACGGACGGCTCTATGGCTACACCTTTCTTT; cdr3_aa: CASSSTDGSMATPFF
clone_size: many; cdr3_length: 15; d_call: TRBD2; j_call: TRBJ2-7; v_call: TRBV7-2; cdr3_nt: TGTGCCAGCAGAACAACTAGCGGGACCTCCTACGAGCAGTACTTC; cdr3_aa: CASRTTSGTSYEQYF
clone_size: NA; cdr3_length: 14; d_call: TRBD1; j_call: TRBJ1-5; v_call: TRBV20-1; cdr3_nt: TGCAGTGCTAGTCCGACAGGGGATGGGCAGCCCCAGCATTTT; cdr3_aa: CSASPTGDGQPQHF
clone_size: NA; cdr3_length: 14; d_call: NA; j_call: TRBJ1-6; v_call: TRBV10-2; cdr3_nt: TGCGCCAGCAGTCAGACACCTTATAATTCTCCCCCCCACTTT; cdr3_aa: CASSQTPYNSPPHF
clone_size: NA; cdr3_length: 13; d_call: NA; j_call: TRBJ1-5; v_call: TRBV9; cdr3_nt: TGTGCCAGCAGCGAAGCTGTCCCTCCGACCAGTACTTTT; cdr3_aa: CASSEAVPPTSTF
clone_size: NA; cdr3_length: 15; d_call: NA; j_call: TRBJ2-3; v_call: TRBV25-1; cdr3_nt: TGTGCCACCAGTGCCCTAGCGCGGGCGAGTGATACGCAGTATTTT; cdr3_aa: CATSALARASDTQYF
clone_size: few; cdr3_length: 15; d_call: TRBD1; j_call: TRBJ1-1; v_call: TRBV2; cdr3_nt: TGTGCCAGCACTTTACTAGGACAGGCTAACACTGAAGCTTTCTTT; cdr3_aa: CASTLLGQANTEAFF
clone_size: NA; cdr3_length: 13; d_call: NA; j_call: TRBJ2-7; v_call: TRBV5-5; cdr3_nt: TGTGCCAGCAGCCGTCTGAATATCTACGAGCAGTACTTC; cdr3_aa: CASSRLNIYEQYF
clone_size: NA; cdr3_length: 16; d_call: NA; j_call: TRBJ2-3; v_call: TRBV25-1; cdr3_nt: TGTGCCAGCAGTCCCGAGCCCAGGGGAAGCACAGATACGCAGTATTTT; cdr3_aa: CASSPEPRGSTDTQYF
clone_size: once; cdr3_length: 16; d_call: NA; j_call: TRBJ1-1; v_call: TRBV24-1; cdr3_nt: TGTGCCACCAGTGAGTCCCCCGGGGGGTTCAAAACTGAAGCTTTCTTT; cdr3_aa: CATSESPGGFKTEAFF
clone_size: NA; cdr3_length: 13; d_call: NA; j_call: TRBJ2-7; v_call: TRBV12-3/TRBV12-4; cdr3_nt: TGTGCCAGCATCTCGTACGGGGACTACGAGCAGTACTTC; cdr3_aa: CASISYGDYEQYF
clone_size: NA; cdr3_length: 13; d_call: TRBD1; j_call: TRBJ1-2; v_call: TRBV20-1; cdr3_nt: TGCAGTGCTAGGGACAGGGGCGGCTATGGCTACACCTTC; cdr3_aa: CSARDRGGYGYTF
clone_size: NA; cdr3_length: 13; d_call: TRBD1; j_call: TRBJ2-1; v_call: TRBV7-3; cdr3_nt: TGTGCCAGCAGCTCCCAGGGGGCCAATGAGCAGTTCTTC; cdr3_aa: CASSSQGANEQFF
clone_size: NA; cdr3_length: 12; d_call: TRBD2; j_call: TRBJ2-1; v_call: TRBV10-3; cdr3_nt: TGTGCCTCGCGGGGGGCCAAAAATGCGCAGTTCTTC; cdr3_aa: CASRGAKNAQFF